The following is a T cell receptor (beta chain) sequence with its context. Its specificity is unknown. This sample was included in a study of Ad26.COV2.S vaccination and SARS-CoV-2 variants. About the study: Ad26.COV2.S was injected intramuscularly once or twice, 56 days apart.

General study points: Participants in the vaccine arm had higher spike-specific TCR breadth; placebo recipients had lower.

The treatment denotes: roughly 20 received Ad26.COV2.S at low or high dose, single or two shots; roughly 5 received placebo; per-sample allocation not given. It was on day 63 after the first vaccine or placebo injection that samples were taken. An Ad26 vector that expressed Wuhan-strain SARS-CoV-2 spike constituted the vaccine. CDR3 length equals 13 residues. The V gene lost 2 bases and the J gene lost 3 bases, with 9 bases spanning the gap. CDR1 and CDR2 from the germline V gene are SGHDT and YYEEEE. Sequencing was performed with immunoSEQ multiplex PCR; in TCRdb, only in-frame clones are kept and a portion is missing. The sample has roughly 450,000 clones, over 75% seen once.

The material sequenced was peripheral blood, taken in a trial of Ad26.COV2.S vaccine versus placebo. The sequence was collected from a person between 18 and 59 years old who received the Ad26.COV2.S COVID-19 vaccine or a placebo. The chain recombines TRBV5-6 with TRBJ2-7; D is unresolved. The CDR3 loop reads CASSFERHYEQYF. The CDR3 DNA reads TGTGCCAGCAGCTTCGAACGGCACTACGAGCAGTACTTC. The full variable domain, with the rest looked up from reference TRBV5-6 and TRBJ2-7, is DAGVTQSPTHLIKTRGQQVTLRCSPKSGHDTVSWYQQALGQGPQFIFQYYEEEERQRGNFPDRFSGHQFPNYSSELNVNALLLGDSALYLCASSFERHYEQYFGPGTRLTVT.